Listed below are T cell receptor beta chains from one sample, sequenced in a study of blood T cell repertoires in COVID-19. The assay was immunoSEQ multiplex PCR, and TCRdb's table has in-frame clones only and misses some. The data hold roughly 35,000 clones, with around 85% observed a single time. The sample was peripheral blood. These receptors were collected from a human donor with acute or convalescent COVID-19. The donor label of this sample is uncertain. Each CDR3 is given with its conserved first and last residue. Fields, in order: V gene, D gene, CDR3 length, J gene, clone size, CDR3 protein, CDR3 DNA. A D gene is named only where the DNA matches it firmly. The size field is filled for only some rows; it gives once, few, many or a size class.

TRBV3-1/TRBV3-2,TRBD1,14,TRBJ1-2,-,CASSQTDRDYGYTF,TGTGCCAGCAGCCAGACGGACAGGGACTATGGCTACACCTTC
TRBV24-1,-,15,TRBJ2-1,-,CATSAQGPLPGEQFF,TGTGCCACCAGTGCCCAGGGCCCTCTACCCGGTGAGCAGTTCTTC
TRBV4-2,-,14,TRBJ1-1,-,CASSPITMNTEAFF,TGTGCCAGCAGCCCCATCACAATGAACACTGAAGCTTTCTTT
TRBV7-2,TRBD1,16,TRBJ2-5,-,CASSLGLDRGQETQYF,TGTGCCAGCAGCTTAGGGCTGGACAGGGGACAAGAGACCCAGTACTTC
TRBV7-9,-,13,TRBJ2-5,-,CASSAGQQETQYF,TGTGCCAGCAGCGCGGGACAGCAAGAGACCCAGTACTTC
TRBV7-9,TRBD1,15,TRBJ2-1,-,CASSLAGTVDNEQFF,TGTGCCAGCAGCTTAGCCGGGACAGTCGACAATGAGCAGTTCTTC
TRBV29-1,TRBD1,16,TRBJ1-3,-,CSVTPGTGGSGNTIYF,TGCAGCGTCACCCCCGGCACAGGGGGCTCTGGAAACACCATATATTTT
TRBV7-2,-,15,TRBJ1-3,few,CASSLDRATGNTIYF,TGTGCCAGCAGCTTAGACCGAGCAACTGGAAACACCATATATTTT
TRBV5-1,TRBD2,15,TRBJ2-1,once,CASSSGTSGRGEQFF,TGCGCCAGCAGCTCGGGGACTAGCGGGAGGGGGGAGCAGTTCTTC
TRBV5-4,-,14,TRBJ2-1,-,CASSLALRNNEQFF,TGTGCCAGCAGCTTGGCCCTCAGGAACAATGAGCAGTTCTTC
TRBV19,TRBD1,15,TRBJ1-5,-,CATTTAGGRYQPQHF,TGTGCCACAACAACGGCAGGGGGTCGCTATCAGCCCCAGCATTTT
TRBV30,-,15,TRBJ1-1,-,CAWSRGWAKNTEAFF,TGTGCCTGGAGTAGAGGGTGGGCCAAGAACACTGAAGCTTTCTTT
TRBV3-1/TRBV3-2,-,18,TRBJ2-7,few,CASSPYTQNRDTVREQYF,TGTGCCAGCAGCCCGTACACCCAAAATCGGGACACCGTCCGAGAGCAGTACTTC
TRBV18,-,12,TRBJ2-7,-,CASSPSSYEQYF,TGTGCCAGCTCACCGAGCTCCTACGAGCAGTACTTC
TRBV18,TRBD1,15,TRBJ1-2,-,CASSPRTGGDYGYTF,TGTGCCAGCTCACCACGTACAGGGGGGGACTATGGCTACACCTTC
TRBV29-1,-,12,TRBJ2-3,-,CSGGGLTDTQYF,TGCAGCGGGGGGGGGCTGACAGATACGCAGTATTTT
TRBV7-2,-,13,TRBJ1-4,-,CASSEGPGTKLFF,TGTGCCAGCAGTGAGGGCCCCGGGACTAAGCTGTTTTTT
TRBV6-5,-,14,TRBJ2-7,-,CASTQGRNSYEQYF,TGTGCCAGCACCCAGGGGCGTAACTCCTACGAGCAGTACTTC
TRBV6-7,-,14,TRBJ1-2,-,CASKALRTGYGYTF,TGTGCCAGCAAAGCCCTTCGAACGGGCTATGGCTACACCTTC
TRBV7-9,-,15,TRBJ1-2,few,CASSLGDTSSYGYTF,TGTGCCAGCAGCTTAGGGGACACCTCCAGCTATGGCTACACCTTC
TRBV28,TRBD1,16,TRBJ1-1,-,CASSEPNLQGATEAFF,TGTGCCAGCAGTGAGCCAAACTTGCAGGGGGCCACTGAAGCTTTCTTT
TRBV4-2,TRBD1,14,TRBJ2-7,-,CASSPRTGAYEQYF,TGTGCCAGCAGCCCACGGACAGGCGCCTACGAGCAGTACTTC
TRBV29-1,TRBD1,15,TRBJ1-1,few,CSVEQPDRGNTEAFF,TGCAGCGTTGAACAGCCGGACAGGGGGAACACTGAAGCTTTCTTT
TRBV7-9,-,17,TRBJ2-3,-,CASSSDRDWKSTDTQYF,TGTGCCAGCAGCTCAGACCGGGACTGGAAAAGCACAGATACGCAGTATTTT
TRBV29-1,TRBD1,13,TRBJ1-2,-,CSVDKSGGVGYTF,TGCAGCGTTGATAAGTCAGGGGGTGTGGGCTACACCTTC
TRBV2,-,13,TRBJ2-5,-,CASTMGLEETQYF,TGTGCCAGCACCATGGGACTTGAAGAGACCCAGTACTTC
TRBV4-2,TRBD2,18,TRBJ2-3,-,CASSQDRRLAGGLDTQYF,TGTGCCAGCAGCCAAGATCGTAGACTAGCGGGAGGACTTGATACGCAGTATTTT
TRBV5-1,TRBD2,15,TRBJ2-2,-,CASRGTSGRTGELFF,TGCGCCAGCAGGGGGACTAGCGGGAGAACCGGGGAGCTGTTTTTT
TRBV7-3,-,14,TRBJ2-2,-,CASSSAGGTGELFF,TGTGCCAGCAGTTCCGCCGGGGGAACCGGGGAGCTGTTTTTT
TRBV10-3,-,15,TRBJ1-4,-,CAISREGGVNEKLFF,TGTGCCATCAGCCGAGAAGGGGGGGTGAATGAAAAACTGTTTTTT
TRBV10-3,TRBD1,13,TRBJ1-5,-,CAIRTGGDQPQHF,TGTGCCATCAGGACAGGGGGCGATCAGCCCCAGCATTTT
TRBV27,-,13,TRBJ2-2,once,CASSRGTTGELFF,TGTGCCAGCAGTCGTGGGACTACCGGGGAGCTGTTTTTT
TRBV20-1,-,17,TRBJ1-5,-,CSASHQGGGWGNQPQHF,TGCAGTGCTAGTCACCAGGGCGGGGGTTGGGGCAATCAGCCCCAGCATTTT
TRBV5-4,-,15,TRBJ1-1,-,CASSLGGAGHTEAFF,TGTGCCAGCAGCCTCGGAGGGGCAGGGCACACTGAAGCTTTCTTT
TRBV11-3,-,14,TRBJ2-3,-,CASSPGLRTDTQYF,TGTGCCAGCAGCCCAGGACTACGCACAGATACGCAGTATTTT
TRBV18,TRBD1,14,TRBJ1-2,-,CASSPNDRVEGYTF,TGTGCCAGCTCACCAAACGACAGGGTTGAAGGCTACACCTTC
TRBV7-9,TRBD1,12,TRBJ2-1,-,CASSPGQVKQFF,TGTGCCAGCAGTCCGGGACAGGTAAAGCAGTTCTTC
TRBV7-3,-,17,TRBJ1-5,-,CASSLSPEQHSNQPQHF,TGTGCCAGCAGCTTAAGTCCGGAACAGCATAGCAATCAGCCCCAGCATTTT
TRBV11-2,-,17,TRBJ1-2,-,CASSHIAGWSSNYGYTF,TGTGCCAGCAGCCACATAGCGGGTTGGTCTTCTAACTATGGCTACACCTTC